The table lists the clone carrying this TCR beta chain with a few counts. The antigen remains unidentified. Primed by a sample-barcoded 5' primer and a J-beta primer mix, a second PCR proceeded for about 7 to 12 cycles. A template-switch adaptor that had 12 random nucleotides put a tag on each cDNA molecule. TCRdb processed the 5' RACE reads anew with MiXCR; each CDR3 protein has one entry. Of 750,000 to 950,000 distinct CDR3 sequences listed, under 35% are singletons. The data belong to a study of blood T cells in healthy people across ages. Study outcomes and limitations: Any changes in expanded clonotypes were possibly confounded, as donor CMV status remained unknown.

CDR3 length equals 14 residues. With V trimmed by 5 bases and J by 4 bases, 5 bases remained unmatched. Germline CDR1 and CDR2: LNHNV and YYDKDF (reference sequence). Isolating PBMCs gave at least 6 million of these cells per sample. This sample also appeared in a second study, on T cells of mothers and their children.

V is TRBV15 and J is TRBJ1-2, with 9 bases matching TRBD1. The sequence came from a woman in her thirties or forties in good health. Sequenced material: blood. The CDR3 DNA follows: TGTGCCACCAGCCACAGGGGGCGAAGCTATGGCTACACCTTC. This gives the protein CATSHRGRSYGYTF. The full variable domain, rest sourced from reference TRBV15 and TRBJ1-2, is DAMVIQNPRYQVTQFGKPVTLSCSQTLNHNVMYWYQQKSSQAPKLLFHYYDKDFNNEADTPDNFQSRRPNTSFCFLDIRSPGLGDTAMYLCATSHRGRSYGYTFGSGTRLTVV.